The rows below give T cell receptor beta chains drawn from one sample of a study of Tregs in tolerant kidney transplant recipients. Generated by immunoSEQ multiplex PCR, the TCRdb table keeps only in-frame clones and is missing some. Of more than 60,000 clones listed, roughly 91% are singletons. Material: CD4+ T cells from blood, obtained before the transplant. These receptors were collected from a human donor who received a combined kidney and bone marrow transplant. Both conserved end residues are part of each CDR3. D genes are given only for firm matches. Clone size, where shown, is once, few, many, or a class for clones that have expanded.

clone_size j_call d_call v_call cdr3_aa cdr3_nt
. TRBJ2-7 TRBD2 TRBV28 CASSSPPSGSPEQYF TGTGCCAGCAGTTCGCCTCCAAGCGGGAGCCCCGAGCAGTACTTC
. TRBJ1-5 . TRBV6-5 CASTNGYQPQHF TGTGCCAGCACTAACGGGTATCAGCCCCAGCATTTT
. TRBJ1-1 . TRBV28 CASSAGDMNTEAFF TGTGCCAGCAGTGCCGGGGATATGAACACTGAAGCTTTCTTT
. TRBJ1-4 . TRBV5-8 CASSLRPLGKLFF TGTGCCAGCAGCTTGAGGCCGCTAGGAAAACTGTTTTTT
. TRBJ2-3 . TRBV7-9 CASSLAVTGSTDTQYF TGTGCCAGCAGCTTAGCGGTGACAGGATCAACAGATACGCAGTATTTT
. TRBJ2-5 . TRBV7-3 CASSLRTADLQETQYF TGTGCCAGCAGCTTACGCACAGCAGACCTCCAAGAGACCCAGTACTTC
. TRBJ2-3 TRBD2 TRBV2 CASSASGLAHSTDTQYF TGTGCCAGCAGTGCTTCCGGACTAGCGCATAGCACAGATACGCAGTATTTT
few TRBJ2-7 TRBD2 TRBV28 CASSPAGENGEQYF TGTGCCAGCAGCCCAGCGGGAGAGAACGGCGAGCAGTACTTC
. TRBJ1-5 TRBD1 TRBV7-8 CASSLAHGQALF TGTGCCAGCAGCTTAGCGCATGGACAGGCCCTCTTT
. TRBJ2-2 . TRBV9 CASSVTGDTGELFF TGTGCCAGCAGCGTAACAGGCGACACCGGGGAGCTGTTTTTT
. TRBJ2-7 TRBD2 TRBV14 CASSLLAGTSYEQYF TGTGCCAGCAGCCTACTAGCGGGAACATCCTACGAGCAGTACTTC
. TRBJ2-3 . TRBV5-8 CASSLAGDTQYF TGTGCCAGCAGCTTGGCGGGAGATACGCAGTATTTT
. TRBJ2-1 . TRBV2 CASSGRRSTFFSSYNEQFF TGTGCCAGCAGTGGGAGGCGGAGCACGTTTTTTAGCTCCTACAATGAGCAGTTCTTC
. TRBJ2-1 . TRBV18 CASSPPNTYNEQFF TGTGCCAGCTCACCACCGAACACCTACAATGAGCAGTTCTTC
. TRBJ2-7 TRBD2 TRBV4-2 CASSQDQGTSGSWEQYF TGTGCCAGCAGCCAAGATCAGGGGACTAGCGGGAGTTGGGAGCAGTACTTC
. TRBJ2-7 . TRBV6-1 CASSEAQVAVDYEQYF TGTGCCAGCAGTGAAGCGCAGGTAGCGGTAGACTACGAGCAGTACTTC
. TRBJ2-3 . TRBV9 CASSALPGDTQYF TGTGCCAGCAGCGCTTTACCGGGAGATACGCAGTATTTT
. TRBJ1-2 TRBD1 TRBV5-8 CASSGYRGLRTNYGYTF TGTGCCAGCAGCGGATACAGGGGGCTGAGAACTAACTATGGCTACACCTTC
. TRBJ1-5 TRBD1 TRBV28 CASRKTGPNQPQHF TGTGCCAGCAGGAAGACAGGGCCCAATCAGCCCCAGCATTTT
. TRBJ1-2 . TRBV4-2 CASSQRTEGGYTF TGTGCCAGCAGCCAGAGGACAGAGGGAGGCTACACCTTC
. TRBJ2-2 . TRBV28 CASQTQNTGELFF TGTGCCAGCCAGACACAGAACACCGGGGAGCTGTTTTTT
. TRBJ2-3 . TRBV4-3 CASSQDGRKGEDTQYF TGCGCCAGCAGCCAAGACGGGAGGAAGGGGGAGGATACGCAGTATTTT
. TRBJ2-1 TRBD1 TRBV6-6 CASSSGTGNDEQFF TGTGCCAGCAGTTCCGGGACAGGGAATGACGAGCAGTTCTTC
. TRBJ2-5 . TRBV27 CASSLNNGETQYF TGTGCCAGCAGTTTAAATAACGGAGAGACCCAGTACTTC